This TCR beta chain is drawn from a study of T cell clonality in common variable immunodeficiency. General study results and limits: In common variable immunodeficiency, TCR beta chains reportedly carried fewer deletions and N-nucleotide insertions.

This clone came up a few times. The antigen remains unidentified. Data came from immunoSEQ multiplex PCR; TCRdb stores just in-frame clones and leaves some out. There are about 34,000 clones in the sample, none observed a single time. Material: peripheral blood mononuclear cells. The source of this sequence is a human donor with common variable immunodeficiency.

The CDR3 is CASRRTVSYEQYF. The CDR3 DNA, read in part, is TGTGCCAGCAGAAGGACAGTCTCCTACGAG. J is TRBJ2-7 and V is TRBV6-2 or TRBV6-3; a possible D gene is TRBD1 (6 bases). With the read ending 3 residues before the CDR3 end, the germline J gene is used to fill in that end. The CDR3 length is 13 residues. The germline V gene has CDR1 MNHEY and CDR2 SVGEGT. The germline V and J ends were trimmed by 6 bases and 0 bases, with 9 bases remaining between them.